Sequencing of this T cell receptor (beta chain) was carried out in a study of naive and memory T cell subsets. Germline CDR1 and CDR2: MDHEN and SYDVKM. The CDR3 loop spans 15 amino acids. As regards this clonotype: One base away lies a much larger clone, so this may be a sequencing read error.

Two oligonucleotides, mixed equimolar, formed the beta constant-region primer covering TRBC1 and TRBC2. TCRdb used MiXCR to reprocess the UMI-ligation and nested PCR reads, holding one entry per CDR3 protein. The table includes about 80,000 distinct CDR3 sequences, around 13% detected once. The TCR sequence derives from a human donor in good health. The chain uses TRBV28 and TRBJ2-7; the match to TRBD2 covers 8 bases. The sequenced sample was central memory CD4+ T cells from blood. The CDR3 region has the DNA TGTGCCGGCAGTGTAAGCGGGAGTGCTCCCTACGAGCAGTACTTC. This gives the protein CAGSVSGSAPYEQYF.